This entry describes one T cell receptor (beta chain). Genomic DNA per cell subset filled all wells of several immunoSEQ plates. Profiling relied on immunoSEQ multiplex PCR, and the TCRdb table lists in-frame clones only, not all of them. The repertoire includes about 510,000 clones, about four fifths of them detected once, and 10% to 15% sits in the top ten. This entry is derived from a study of shared clonotypes between healthy human individuals. Per germline, CDR1 ENHRY and CDR2 SYGVKD. The ends were cut back, 10 bases at V and 3 bases at J, with 16 bases in the middle. The CDR3 consists of 13 residues. Donors were Caucasian adults residing in Nashville, Tennessee, USA.

This rearrangement joins TRBV10-3 to TRBJ2-7; D uncertain. Sequenced sample: PBMCs. The clonotype originates from a woman aged 40 to 55 in good health. Some clones in this sample may be carry-over from other donors' samples. The CDR3 loop reads CAKQAPQDYEQYF. The CDR3 nucleotides read TGTGCCAAGCAAGCACCCCAAGACTACGAGCAGTACTTC.